The 23 T cell receptor beta chains below were found in one sample sequenced in a study of blood T cell repertoires in COVID-19. Clones were sequenced by immunoSEQ multiplex PCR, and TCRdb holds only the in-frame ones, with some missing. The table lists 55,000 to 75,000 clones, around nine tenths of them singletons. The sequencing input was peripheral blood. These receptors originate from a human donor with active COVID-19. The donor label of this sample is uncertain.

CDR3 sequence: CASSGANTGELFF. CDR3 sequence (DNA): TGTGCCAGCAGCGGGGCGAACACCGGGGAGCTGTTTTTT. This chain uses TRBV2 with TRBJ2-2; tentatively, D is TRBD2 (5 bases). Germline-derived CDR1 and CDR2 are SNHLY and FYNNEI. The CDR3 consists of 13 residues. Trimming left V 6 bases short and J 0 bases short, with 5 bases between. Complete variable domain (other parts from reference TRBV2 and TRBJ2-2): EPEVTQTPSHQVTQMGQEVILRCVPISNHLYFYWYRQILGQKVEFLVSFYNNEISEKSEIFDDQFSVERPDGSNFTLKIRSTKLEDSAMYFCASSGANTGELFFGEGSRLTVL.

V gene TRBV6-5 combines with J gene TRBJ1-1; the D gene is possibly TRBD1 (6 bases). Germline CDR1 MNHEY, CDR2 SVGAGI. CDR3 length: 15 residues. Trimming removed 2 bases at V and 4 bases at J, with 14 bases between. The CDR3 sequence is CASSYLDSKTTEAFF. CDR3 coding DNA: TGTGCCAGCAGTTACCTGGACAGCAAAACCACTGAAGCTTTCTTT.

V gene TRBV13 combines with J gene TRBJ2-1; 8 bases fit TRBD1. This CDR3 is 14 amino acids long. CDR1 and CDR2 (germline): PRHDT, FYEKMQ (reference sequence). Germline trimming cut 1 base from V and 7 bases from J; bases unmatched to any gene: 3. For the CDR3, the DNA is TGTGCCAGCAGCTTAGTGGACAGGGCTAATGAGCAGTTCTTC. Residues: CASSLVDRANEQFF.

This chain links TRBV19 with TRBJ2-2, with TRBD1 matching 7 bases. CDR1 and CDR2 from the germline V gene are LNHDA and SQIVND (reference sequence). Unmatched junction bases numbered 9, after V lost 6 bases and J lost 8 bases. This CDR3 has 14 amino acids. Here the CDR3 reads CASRPRGGGGELFF. The DNA of the CDR3 is TGTGCCAGTAGACCCCGAGGGGGCGGAGGGGAGCTGTTTTTT.

Comments on this clone: The identical CDR3 is also encoded by other nucleotide sequences in the sample. J is TRBJ1-2 and V is TRBV5-4, with D possibly TRBD1 on 5 matching bases. V lost 4 bases and J 4 bases, leaving 14 bases between the germline ends. Germline lookup yields CDR1 SGHNT and CDR2 YYREEE (reference sequence). The CDR3 covers 14 residues. The CDR3 sequence: CASSPGLGGYGYTF. CDR3 DNA: TGTGCCAGCAGCCCGGGTTTGGGGGGCTATGGCTACACCTTC.

The V gene is TRBV4-3, the J gene TRBJ2-7, with D tentatively TRBD1 (6 bases). The germline V and J ends were trimmed by 3 bases and 1 base, with 10 bases remaining between them. Germline V gene data show CDR1 as LGHNA and CDR2 as YSLEER. This CDR3 region has 14 residues. CDR3 loop: CASSQKQGSYEQYF. In DNA form, the CDR3 reads TGCGCCAGCAGCCAGAAACAGGGTTCCTACGAGCAGTACTTC.

This chain joins TRBV24-1 and TRBJ2-3, with 7 bases aligning to TRBD1. The CDR3 is made up of 16 amino acids. V dropped 3 bases and J dropped 1; count of bases not matched to a gene: 6. In germline, CDR1 is KGHDR, CDR2 SFDVKD. CDR3 protein: CATSDQAGTGTDTQYF. The DNA of the CDR3 is TGTGCCACCAGTGATCAGGCCGGGACAGGCACAGATACGCAGTATTTT.

The chain employs TRBV11-3 and TRBJ2-7, with 16 bases lining up with TRBD2. The J segment lost 3 bases and the V segment lost 1 base, leaving 3 bases of the junction unmatched. This CDR3 has 17 amino acids. CDR1 is SGHNT and CDR2 is YENEEA in the germline V gene. CDR3 DNA sequence: TGTGCCAGCAGCTTAGTGGGGACTAGCGGGGGGGTCTACGAGCAGTACTTC. Residues: CASSLVGTSGGVYEQYF. The full variable domain, completed using reference TRBV11-3 and TRBJ2-7, is EAGVVQSPRYKIIEKKQPVAFWCNPISGHNTLYWYLQNLGQGPELLIRYENEEAVDDSQLPKDRFSAERLKGVDSTLKIQPAELGDSAVYLCASSLVGTSGGVYEQYFGPGTRLTVT.

The rearrangement links TRBV11-1 to TRBJ2-7; TRBD2 aligns across 10 bases. V trimming: 1 base; J trimming: 5 bases; junction bases outside the gene matches: 5. Germline V gene data show CDR1 as SGHAT and CDR2 as FQDESV (reference sequence). The CDR3 loop spans 15 amino acids. The CDR3 sequence: CASSLGSGGAHEQYF. CDR3 bases: TGTGCCAGCAGCTTAGGAAGCGGGGGGGCCCACGAGCAGTACTTC.

V and J are TRBV27 and TRBJ1-5; 7 bases align to TRBD1. The junction had 3 bases not matched to a gene; V was cut back by 2 bases and J by 2 bases. Germline CDR1 MNHEY, CDR2 SMNVEV (reference sequence). The CDR3 runs 15 residues. The CDR3 sequence: CASSLTGAGNQPQHF. The CDR3, as DNA: TGTGCCAGCAGTTTAACAGGGGCAGGCAATCAGCCCCAGCATTTT.

The chain combines TRBV2 with TRBJ1-2; D gene ambiguous. Per the germline V gene, CDR1 is SNHLY and CDR2 is FYNNEI. Trimming took off 1 base at V and 6 bases at J, with 18 bases between the two ends. The CDR3 is made up of 16 amino acids. CDR3 nucleotide sequence: TGTGCCAGCAGTGAAGAATCGGCGGTTCCGATGGATGGCTACACCTTC. Its translation: CASSEESAVPMDGYTF.

The chain is built from TRBV5-4 and TRBJ2-1; D may be TRBD2 (6 bases). Germline V gene data show CDR1 as SGHNT and CDR2 as YYREEE (reference sequence). The CDR3 has 17 residues. The V gene lost 0 bases and the J gene lost 0 bases, with 13 bases spanning the gap. Here the CDR3 reads CASSLGGGDPSYNEQFF. The CDR3 DNA reads as TGTGCCAGCAGCTTGGGGGGCGGGGACCCCTCCTACAATGAGCAGTTCTTC.

The rearrangement joins TRBV7-9 to TRBJ1-3, with D hard to call. The germline V gene has CDR1 SEHNR and CDR2 FQNEAQ (reference sequence). This CDR3 is built from 14 residues. V was shortened by 2 bases and J by 0 bases, with 5 bases between the two germline ends. The CDR3 DNA reads TGTGCCAGCAGCTTAAGCATCTCTGGAAACACCATATATTTT. It yields the protein CASSLSISGNTIYF.

The rearrangement links TRBV30 to TRBJ2-1; 11 positions match TRBD1. CDR3 length: 14 amino acids. Germline trimming cut 3 bases from V and 9 bases from J; bases unmatched to any gene: 7. Germline assignment: CDR1 GTSNPN and CDR2 SVGIG (reference sequence). CDR3 sequence: CAWRDRGRVGEQFF. In DNA, the CDR3 is TGTGCCTGGAGGGACAGGGGGCGCGTTGGTGAGCAGTTCTTC.

This clone is a singleton in its sample. The chain carries TRBV27 and TRBJ2-1; TRBD1 might be the D (5 bases). The CDR3 length is 14 residues. Trimming left V 3 bases short and J 2 bases short, with 8 bases between. Germline-derived CDR1 and CDR2 are MNHEY and SMNVEV (reference sequence). The CDR3 spells CASSLGLTYNEQFF. The CDR3 DNA sequence: TGTGCCAGCAGTTTGGGGCTGACCTACAATGAGCAGTTCTTC.

The chain recombines TRBV25-1 with TRBJ2-1, with TRBD2 as a possible D gene (6 bases). Germline V lookup: CDR1 MGHDK, CDR2 SYGVNS. The CDR3 covers 14 residues. Trimming shortened V by 4 bases and J by 7 bases, and 14 bases separated the two germline ends. In DNA form, the CDR3 reads TGTGCCAGCAGTGTGACAGCGGGCTCGAATGAGCAGTTCTTC. As protein: CASSVTAGSNEQFF.

The genes are TRBV30 and TRBJ1-6; 7 nucleotides agree with TRBD1. This CDR3 is built from 13 residues. The V segment lost 3 bases and the J segment 8 bases; nucleotides outside the gene matches: 4. CDR1 and CDR2 from the germline V gene are GTSNPN and SVGIG (reference sequence). CDR3 nucleotides: TGTGCCTGGAGGACCAGGGGGGATTCACCCCTCCACTTT. This translates into CAWRTRGDSPLHF.

The genes are TRBV5-1 and TRBJ2-1; 11 bases match TRBD2. V gave up 7 bases and J gave up 4 bases; unmatched junction bases: 7. The germline CDR1 and CDR2 sequences are SGHRS and YFSETQ. This CDR3 comprises 15 residues. The CDR3 loop is CASGRGTSGYNEQFF. The CDR3 DNA reads TGCGCCAGCGGAAGAGGGACTAGCGGATACAATGAGCAGTTCTTC.

The chain is built from TRBV20-1 and TRBJ1-1; D remains ambiguous. V was shortened by 7 bases and J by 6 bases, with 9 bases between the two germline ends. This CDR3 comprises 10 residues. The V gene's germline CDR1 is DFQATT and CDR2 SNEGSKA (reference sequence). The CDR3 sequence is CSVPSAEAFF. Written as DNA, the CDR3 is TGCAGTGTGCCGTCAGCTGAAGCTTTCTTT.

The rearrangement uses TRBV10-3 and TRBJ2-2; D may be TRBD1 (6 bases). Per germline, CDR1 ENHRY and CDR2 SYGVKD. Trimming cost V 0 bases and J 13 bases, with 9 bases left between them. This CDR3 has 12 residues. The CDR3 protein is CAISESGGGLFF. CDR3 DNA: TGTGCCATCAGTGAGTCTGGGGGCGGGCTGTTTTTT.

The chain uses TRBV19 and TRBJ2-1; 14 nucleotides agree with TRBD2. The J segment lost 8 bases and the V segment lost 3 bases, leaving 9 bases of the junction unmatched. This CDR3 has 17 residues. Germline-derived CDR1 and CDR2 are LNHDA and SQIVND (reference sequence). CDR3 loop: CASSMWAGTSGSDEQFF. As DNA, the CDR3 is TGTGCCAGTAGTATGTGGGCTGGGACTAGCGGGAGTGATGAGCAGTTCTTC.

The chain uses TRBV11-2 and TRBJ2-7, with TRBD2 as a possible D gene (6 bases). V shed 3 bases and J shed 5 bases, with 20 bases lying between them. The CDR3 has 16 residues. Germline V gene sequence: CDR1 SGHAT, CDR2 FQNNGV. The DNA for the CDR3 is TGTGCCAGCAGCTTGTATATGTCGGGACTCGGTCACGAGCAGTACTTC. Residues: CASSLYMSGLGHEQYF.

The CDR3 here is CASSLQGDRSQTQYF. The CDR3 bases are TGCGCCAGCAGCTTGCAGGGGGATCGCTCCCAAACCCAGTACTTC. J is TRBJ2-5 and V is TRBV5-1; 7 positions match TRBD1. This CDR3 comprises 15 residues. CDR1 is SGHRS, CDR2 YFSETQ, per germline. The J segment lost 8 bases and the V segment lost 1 base, leaving 11 bases of the junction unmatched.